This T cell receptor beta chain was captured in a study of lymphopenia after photon versus proton radiotherapy. Assay used: immunoSEQ multiplex PCR; TCRdb lists only in-frame clones, some missing. The table shows 60,000 to 75,000 clones, with roughly 87% occurring only once. In this sample, this clone turned up a few times. Germline V gene lookup returns CDR1 LNHDA and CDR2 SQIVND (reference sequence). The CDR3 has 14 amino acids. V was cut by 1 base and J by 3 bases, with 10 bases left in between. This sequence was found in a man older than 75 with esophageal cancer. This chain connects TRBV19 to TRBJ2-7; tentative D call: TRBD1 (5 bases). Source: peripheral blood, taken from a patient treated with proton-based radiotherapy. Written as DNA, the CDR3 is TGTGCCAGTAGTATAGGGGCAGGGCTCTACGAGCAGTACTTC. This encodes CASSIGAGLYEQYF.